This T cell receptor (beta chain) was profiled in a study of blood T cells in healthy people across ages (dated by TCRdb to between 2015 and 2016). Notes on the research overall: In model experiments, roughly one uniquely barcoded TCR beta cDNA molecule per two T cells was captured by template switching. For two donors (one aged 18 to 29 and one aged 80 or older), the study analyzed two additional independent replicas of 1 million unique cDNA reads from the same blood draw. To avoid experimental bias, donors of different ages were distributed randomly across sequencing lanes. Age-related changes in TCR beta repertoire diversity were measured in the study by deep sequencing normalized with unique cDNA molecular identifiers. Four age groups were formed from the donors: young (average approximately 15 years), middle-aged (less than 40), aged (around 68) and long-lived (about 75). General conclusions and limits of the study: Compared with the aged group, more naive CD4+ T cells, fewer expanded clones and increased TCR diversity were shown by the long-lived group, suggesting age selection. Because the CMV infection status of the donors was unknown, age-related changes in expanded clonotypes may potentially have been confounded. Estimates of total diversity based on one million sequenced T cells were regarded as lower bounds and as underestimates. Observed TCR beta diversity correlated strongly with the percentage of naive T cells measured by flow cytometry. Conclusive comparison of naive and antigen-experienced compartments was prevented by the profiling of bulk unsorted PBMCs. Observed TCR beta diversity per million T cells fell roughly linearly with age, and a significant reduction was already apparent by age around 40.

Donors were 39 systemically healthy Caucasian individuals from Russia aged about 6 to 100 years. Ten milliliters of peripheral blood were collected from each donor into EDTA-treated Vacutainer tubes. PBMCs were isolated by Ficoll-Paque density-gradient centrifugation, with at least 7 million obtained per sample. Total RNA, at least 5 micrograms per sample, was extracted from PBMCs with Trizol reagent. For every donor, flow cytometry on a PBMC aliquot measured the percentage of naive CD45RAhigh/CD27high T cells. Concerning this clonotype: This clone's antigen is unknown. Base quality data are lacking; no much larger clone is found one base away.

Receptors were amplified or captured by 5' RACE. Sequencing took place on an Illumina HiSeq 2500. A second roughly 7 to 11 cycle PCR used a sample-barcoded 5' primer and a J-beta primer mix. Each TCR beta cDNA molecule received a unique molecular identifier from a template-switch 5' adaptor carrying 12 random nucleotides. Each sample yielded at least 3 million CDR3-containing paired-end reads. First-strand cDNA was synthesized from all RNA with the Mint cDNA synthesis kit, primed by a TRBC-specific oligonucleotide. Following uracil-DNA glycosylase treatment, a first 18-cycle PCR with universal primers M1SS and BC2_uni_R was performed on all cDNA. Per the original workflow: Each sample was normalized by randomly selecting 1 million high-quality reads, each carrying a distinct molecular identifier. Instead of being binned into consensus sequences, reads with shared molecular identifiers were discarded. MiTCR, set to a Q25 quality threshold and the strictest error-elimination algorithm, was used for CDR3 identification, clonotype clustering and error correction. A nonparametric unseen species model with Euler transformation was used to estimate lower-bound total TCR beta diversity. TCRdb itself trimmed the public reads at Q25 with fastp, ran MiXCR and retained productive beta chains. Each entry merges the rows of one CDR3 protein and shows their most common DNA and genes. TCRdb assigned the V and J calls; the authors' analysis was not used. This sample lists about 1.5 million distinct CDR3 sequences; 35% to 45% were detected once. The top ten clonotypes cover 4% of the sample.

V is clipped by 6 bases and J by 7 bases, and the sequence between their germline boundaries is 14 bases long. The CDR3, cysteine through phenylalanine, is 12 amino acids long. Only the CDR3 region is kept as DNA, spanning 36 bases read in frame from base 1. Looking up the germline V gene (reference sequence) yields CDR1 DFQATT and CDR2 SNEGSKA. The chain couples TRBV20-1 to TRBJ2-3; the D gene assignment is ambiguous. The sequenced sample was blood. The origin of this receptor is a woman between 18 and 29 years old in good health. The nucleotides read TGCAGTGCCCCCTCCCGTGGAAATACGCAGTATTTT. This sequence encodes CSAPSRGNTQYF.